This TCR beta chain was found in a study of T cells in Graves' hyperthyroidism and ophthalmopathy. Researchers amplified the TCR beta CDR3 regions from RNA transcripts. The TCR CDR3 was amplified in a first-round RT-PCR using the HTBI primer set. TCRdb recomputed calls from the multiplex PCR reads with MiXCR, one row per CDR3 protein. The sample lists about 540,000 distinct CDR3 sequences, around 42% occurring once. The germline V gene encodes CDR1 SQVTM and CDR2 ANQGSEA. The CDR3 length is 12 residues. The ends were cut back, 3 bases at V and 7 bases at J, with 12 bases in the middle. This clonotype has a count of ten or more.

This chain links TRBV29-1 with TRBJ2-5, with a weak D call TRBD2 (5 bases). This sequence was found in a woman aged 18-30 years with Graves' hyperthyroidism. The sequenced sample consisted of peripheral blood or thyroid tissue (not recorded which). DNA for the CDR3: TGCAGCGTTGAGGACGGTCGGGGGACCCAGTACTTC. It codes for CSVEDGRGTQYF.